Listed here are 24 T cell receptor beta chains from one sample, sequenced in a study of shared clonotypes between healthy human individuals. Data came from immunoSEQ multiplex PCR; TCRdb stores just in-frame clones and leaves some out. The sample holds about 560,000 clones; around three quarters are singletons and the top ten take approximately 12%. The source material was PBMCs. Receptor source: a woman aged 40 to 50 in good health. Some clones in this sample may be carry-over from other donors' samples.

The chain links TRBV7-8 to TRBJ1-5, with D unclear. V lost 1 base and J 4 bases, leaving 8 bases between the germline ends. Germline V gives CDR1 SGHVS, CDR2 FQNEAQ. The CDR3 contains 14 residues. In DNA, the CDR3 is TGTGCCAGCAGCTTAGATGTCAGTAATCAGCCCCAGCATTTT. As protein: CASSLDVSNQPQHF. Full variable domain (missing parts from reference TRBV7-8 and TRBJ1-5): GAGVSQSPRYKVAKRGQDVALRCDPISGHVSLFWYQQALGQGPEFLTYFQNEAQLDKSGLPSDRFFAERPEGSVSTLKIQRTQQEDSAVYLCASSLDVSNQPQHFGDGTRLSIL.

This chain links TRBV14 with TRBJ1-1, with TRBD1 matching 7 bases. After removal of 0 bases from V and 4 bases from J, the junction contained 11 bases not matched to a gene. The CDR3 runs 17 residues. Germline lookup yields CDR1 SGHDN and CDR2 FVKESK. This CDR3 is CASSQDVHRGMGTEAFF. In DNA form, the CDR3 reads TGTGCCAGCAGCCAAGATGTCCACAGGGGAATGGGCACTGAAGCTTTCTTT.

J is TRBJ2-5 and V is TRBV5-1; 8 bases fit TRBD2. The CDR3 sequence is 12 residues long. V was pared by 7 bases and J by 4 bases, with 3 bases of the junction left unmatched. Germline V gene data show CDR1 as SGHRS and CDR2 as YFSETQ. CDR3 DNA: TGCGCCAGCGCGGGAGGTTCAGAGACCCAGTACTTC. Residues: CASAGGSETQYF.

This clone was counted only a few times. The V gene is TRBV11-3, the J gene TRBJ1-4; D gene ambiguous. Germline CDR1 and CDR2: SGHNT and YENEEA. The V end was cut by 1 base, the J end by 0 bases, with 15 bases between. This CDR3 comprises 18 residues. CDR3 nucleotides: TGTGCCAGCAGCTTAGCCCACCAGGATACGGCAACTAATGAAAAACTGTTTTTT. Protein sequence: CASSLAHQDTATNEKLFF.

The chain combines TRBV4-1 with TRBJ1-4; 7 bases align to TRBD1. The CDR3 loop spans 15 amino acids. Germline V gene sequence: CDR1 MGHRA, CDR2 YSYEKL. The V gene end was trimmed by 4 bases and the J gene end by 8 bases; junction bases not matched to a gene: 10. CDR3 amino acids: CASSPGTADWEKLFF. CDR3 DNA sequence: TGCGCCAGCAGCCCGGGGACAGCCGATTGGGAAAAACTGTTTTTT.

The CDR3 spells CASSHLRGDSHGELFF. For the CDR3, the DNA is TGTGCCAGCAGCCATCTAAGGGGGGACTCTCACGGGGAGCTGTTTTTT. This rearrangement joins TRBV14 to TRBJ2-2; D tentatively fits TRBD1 or TRBD2 (6 bases each). CDR1 SGHDN and CDR2 FVKESK come from the germline V gene. CDR3 length: 16 amino acids. V lost 3 bases and J lost 7, with 18 bases in between.

This sequence joins TRBV7-2 and TRBJ2-6, with no clear D. CDR3 length: 16 residues. The germline CDR1 and CDR2 sequences are SGHTA and FQGNSA. Trimming shortened V by 3 bases and J by 2 bases, and 11 bases separated the two germline ends. The CDR3 is CASSFMSGAGANVLTF. CDR3 nucleotide sequence: TGTGCCAGCAGCTTTATGTCAGGCGCTGGGGCCAACGTCCTGACTTTC. The whole variable domain, remainder taken from reference TRBV7-2 and TRBJ2-6, is GAGVSQSPSNKVTEKGKDVELRCDPISGHTALYWYRQSLGQGLEFLIYFQGNSAPDKSGLPSDRFSAERTGGSVSTLTIQRTQQEDSAVYLCASSFMSGAGANVLTFGAGSRLTVL.

V gene TRBV7-2 combines with J gene TRBJ2-2; the D is unclear. The V gene's germline CDR1 is SGHTA and CDR2 FQGNSA. This CDR3 comprises 13 residues. V lost 3 bases and J lost 6, with 8 bases in between. The CDR3 reads CASSFNHAGELFF. The DNA for the CDR3 is TGTGCCAGCAGCTTTAATCATGCCGGGGAGCTGTTTTTT.

V gene TRBV19 combines with J gene TRBJ2-1; D uncertain. This CDR3 is built from 18 residues. CDR1 LNHDA and CDR2 SQIVND come from the germline V gene (reference sequence). The ends were cut back, 2 bases at V and 0 bases at J, with 17 bases in the middle. As DNA, the CDR3 is TGTGCCAGTAGTATAACTCCTGTGCTTCAAAGCTCCTACAATGAGCAGTTCTTC. Translating it yields CASSITPVLQSSYNEQFF.

The gene calls are TRBV5-1 and TRBJ2-2, with 11 bases fitting TRBD2. The CDR3 spans 18 residues. The V segment lost 4 bases and the J segment 5 bases; nucleotides outside the gene matches: 13. Germline-derived CDR1 and CDR2 are SGHRS and YFSETQ. CDR3: CASSRDGSGRVDTGELFF. Here the CDR3 DNA reads TGCGCCAGCAGCCGGGACGGTAGCGGGAGGGTCGATACCGGGGAGCTGTTTTTT. Full variable domain (outside the CDR3, taken from reference TRBV5-1 and TRBJ2-2): KAGVTQTPRYLIKTRGQQVTLSCSPISGHRSVSWYQQTPGQGLQFLFEYFSETQRNKGNFPGRFSGRQFSNSRSEMNVSTLELGDSALYLCASSRDGSGRVDTGELFFGEGSRLTVL.

This clone was seen only once. The V gene is TRBV5-4, the J gene TRBJ2-7, with TRBD2 as a possible D gene (6 bases). The V gene's germline CDR1 is SGHNT and CDR2 YYREEE (reference sequence). This CDR3 has 17 amino acids. V lost 4 bases, J lost 0 bases, and 20 bases lay in between. The CDR3 DNA sequence: TGTGCCAGCAGCCCCGACCGCGTGGAGGGGCCCTCCTACGAGCAGTACTTC. Protein: CASSPDRVEGPSYEQYF.

Of note for this clone: This sample also contains other DNA sequences that code for the same CDR3. V and J are TRBV5-1 and TRBJ2-2; 8 nucleotides match TRBD2. Germline assignment: CDR1 SGHRS and CDR2 YFSETQ. This CDR3 contains 15 residues. Unmatched junction bases numbered 0, after V lost 2 bases and J lost 0 bases. Written as DNA, the CDR3 is TGCGCCAGCAGCTTAGCGGGAGCGAACACCGGGGAGCTGTTTTTT. It specifies CASSLAGANTGELFF.

This clone was counted between two and nine times. The chain joins TRBV4-1 to TRBJ2-1; possible D gene TRBD2, 5 bases. The CDR3 is 14 amino acids. CDR1 and CDR2 from the germline V gene are MGHRA and YSYEKL. V was trimmed by 4 bases and J by 4 bases, leaving 11 bases between them. The CDR3 nucleotides are TGCGCCAGCAGCCGAGATGAGCGGTACAATGAGCAGTTCTTC. Its protein product is CASSRDERYNEQFF.

This clone appeared a few times. The junction departs from the called germline gene at one end, perhaps through a read error. The chain is built from TRBV7-2 and TRBJ2-5, with D perhaps TRBD2 (6 bases). The CDR3 runs 14 residues. CDR1 and CDR2 (germline): SGHTA, FQGNSA. The CDR3 loop is CASGLVGLAETQYF. CDR3 nucleotides: TGTGCCAGCGGCTTAGTGGGACTTGCCGAGACCCAGTACTTC. Full variable domain (outside the CDR3, taken from reference TRBV7-2 and TRBJ2-5): GAGVSQSPSNKVTEKGKDVELRCDPISGHTALYWYRQSLGQGLEFLIYFQGNSAPDKSGLPSDRFSAERTGGSVSTLTIQRTQQEDSAVYLCASGLVGLAETQYFGPGTRLLVL.

The chain links TRBV29-1 to TRBJ1-2; D not resolved. This CDR3 is 11 amino acids long. V dropped 3 bases and J dropped 5 bases, with 7 bases sitting between them. Germline-derived CDR1 and CDR2 are SQVTM and ANQGSEA. As DNA, the CDR3 is TGCAGCGTTGAGTTAGGGTATGGCTACACCTTC. It translates to CSVELGYGYTF.

The V gene is TRBV4-1, the J gene TRBJ2-3; 8 positions agree with TRBD1. The J segment lost 0 bases and the V segment lost 0 bases, leaving 2 bases of the junction unmatched. The CDR3 spans 16 residues. CDR1 and CDR2 from the germline V gene are MGHRA and YSYEKL. In DNA form, the CDR3 reads TGCGCCAGCAGCCAAGACGACAGGGGAAGCACAGATACGCAGTATTTT. It specifies CASSQDDRGSTDTQYF.

This clone was seen a handful of times. The chain combines TRBV6-1 with TRBJ2-3; D assignment may be TRBD1 or TRBD2 (5 bases each). The CDR3 spans 14 residues. V shed 6 bases and J shed 6 bases, with 16 bases lying between them. Germline V gene lookup returns CDR1 MNHNS and CDR2 SASEGT. CDR3 loop: CASRGTHREDTQYF. The CDR3 coding sequence is TGTGCCAGCAGAGGGACCCACCGCGAGGATACGCAGTATTTT.

The chain uses TRBV5-1 and TRBJ1-5; no clear D gene. CDR3 size: 16 residues. The V gene lost 0 bases and the J gene lost 0 bases, with 10 bases spanning the gap. Germline V gene sequence: CDR1 SGHRS, CDR2 YFSETQ. The CDR3 nucleotides are TGCGCCAGCAGCTTGGAGGGAGAACTTAGCAATCAGCCCCAGCATTTT. This encodes CASSLEGELSNQPQHF.

V usage is TRBV28 and J usage is TRBJ2-1, with 13 bases matching TRBD2. Germline loops: CDR1 MDHEN, CDR2 SYDVKM. With V trimmed by 6 bases and J by 3 bases, 17 bases remained unmatched. CDR3 length equals 20 residues. CDR3 nucleotides: TGTGCCAGCAGCCGGGGTCCGGGACTAGCGGGAACGGGGGTCTACAATGAGCAGTTCTTC. Encoded protein: CASSRGPGLAGTGVYNEQFF.

This chain uses TRBV27 with TRBJ2-5; no firm D call. Trimming cost V 2 bases and J 5 bases, with 9 bases left between them. This CDR3 is 13 amino acids long. Germline assignment: CDR1 MNHEY and CDR2 SMNVEV (reference sequence). CDR3 residues: CASSLRVRETQYF. For the CDR3, the DNA is TGTGCCAGCAGTTTAAGGGTGCGGGAGACCCAGTACTTC.

CDR3: CASSHPDREQYF. DNA of the CDR3: TGTGCCAGCTCACACCCGGACAGAGAGCAGTACTTC. J is TRBJ2-7 and V is TRBV18, with a possible D match to TRBD1 (6 bases). The germline gives CDR1 KGHSH, CDR2 LQKENI. Deletions cut 4 bases from V and 7 bases from J, with 11 bases between. The CDR3 contains 12 residues.

Points on this clone: In the same sample, other DNA sequences code for this CDR3. The chain combines TRBV19 with TRBJ2-7; 9 nucleotides agree with TRBD2. This CDR3 is 14 amino acids long. V was pared by 3 bases and J by 5 bases, with 5 bases of the junction left unmatched. Germline CDR1 is LNHDA and CDR2 is SQIVND (reference sequence). The CDR3 DNA follows: TGTGCCAGTAGTATTCCCGGACTAGCGAACGAGCAGTACTTC. Protein sequence: CASSIPGLANEQYF. The full variable domain, in which reference TRBV19 and TRBJ2-7 provide the parts outside the CDR3, is DGGITQSPKYLFRKEGQNVTLSCEQNLNHDAMYWYRQDPGQGLRLIYYSQIVNDFQKGDIAEGYSVSREKKESFPLTVTSAQKNPTAFYLCASSIPGLANEQYFGPGTRLTVT.

The chain uses TRBV4-3 and TRBJ2-5; 10 bases are a match to TRBD2. Germline V gene sequence: CDR1 LGHNA, CDR2 YSLEER. J gave up 4 bases and V 0 bases, and 5 bases lay outside the gene matches. This CDR3 has 16 amino acids. Here the CDR3 DNA reads TGCGCCAGCAGCCAAGACCTAGCGGGAGAGGGAGAGACCCAGTACTTC. This gives the protein CASSQDLAGEGETQYF.

This clone has just one count. The V and J genes are TRBV7-2 and TRBJ1-2; maybe TRBD1 (6 bases). Trimming cost V 6 bases and J 0 bases, with 11 bases left between them. This CDR3 is built from 14 residues. Looked up from germline, CDR1 is SGHTA and CDR2 is FQGNSA. CDR3 DNA sequence: TGTGCCAGCAGGCGGCCAGGGGCTAACTATGGCTACACCTTC. Translation: CASRRPGANYGYTF.